This TCR beta chain was found in a study of blood T cell repertoires in COVID-19. In the study overall: T cells, B-cell-depleted T cells, or PBMCs supplied cDNA or gDNA.

Authors' methods: Reference gene primer amplification yielded estimated nucleated cell counts. Clones were sequenced by immunoSEQ multiplex PCR, and TCRdb holds only the in-frame ones, with some missing. V and J calls and clone size are copied from that table; D and trimming were computed from the DNA. The sample lists under 250,000 clones, over 75% seen once, with about 2% in the top ten. Germline trimming cut 1 base from V and 9 bases from J; bases unmatched to any gene: 7. The CDR3 length is 15 residues. CDR1 is LGHDT and CDR2 is YNNKEL in the germline V gene (reference sequence). Sequencing input: peripheral blood. The origin of this receptor is a young man who had recovered from COVID-19. The J gene is TRBJ2-1, the V gene TRBV3-1 (or the pseudogene TRBV3-2), with 9 nucleotides matching TRBD1. The CDR3 is CASSQGGTGIGEQFF. The CDR3, as DNA: TGTGCCAGCAGCCAAGGGGGGACAGGGATAGGTGAGCAGTTCTTC.